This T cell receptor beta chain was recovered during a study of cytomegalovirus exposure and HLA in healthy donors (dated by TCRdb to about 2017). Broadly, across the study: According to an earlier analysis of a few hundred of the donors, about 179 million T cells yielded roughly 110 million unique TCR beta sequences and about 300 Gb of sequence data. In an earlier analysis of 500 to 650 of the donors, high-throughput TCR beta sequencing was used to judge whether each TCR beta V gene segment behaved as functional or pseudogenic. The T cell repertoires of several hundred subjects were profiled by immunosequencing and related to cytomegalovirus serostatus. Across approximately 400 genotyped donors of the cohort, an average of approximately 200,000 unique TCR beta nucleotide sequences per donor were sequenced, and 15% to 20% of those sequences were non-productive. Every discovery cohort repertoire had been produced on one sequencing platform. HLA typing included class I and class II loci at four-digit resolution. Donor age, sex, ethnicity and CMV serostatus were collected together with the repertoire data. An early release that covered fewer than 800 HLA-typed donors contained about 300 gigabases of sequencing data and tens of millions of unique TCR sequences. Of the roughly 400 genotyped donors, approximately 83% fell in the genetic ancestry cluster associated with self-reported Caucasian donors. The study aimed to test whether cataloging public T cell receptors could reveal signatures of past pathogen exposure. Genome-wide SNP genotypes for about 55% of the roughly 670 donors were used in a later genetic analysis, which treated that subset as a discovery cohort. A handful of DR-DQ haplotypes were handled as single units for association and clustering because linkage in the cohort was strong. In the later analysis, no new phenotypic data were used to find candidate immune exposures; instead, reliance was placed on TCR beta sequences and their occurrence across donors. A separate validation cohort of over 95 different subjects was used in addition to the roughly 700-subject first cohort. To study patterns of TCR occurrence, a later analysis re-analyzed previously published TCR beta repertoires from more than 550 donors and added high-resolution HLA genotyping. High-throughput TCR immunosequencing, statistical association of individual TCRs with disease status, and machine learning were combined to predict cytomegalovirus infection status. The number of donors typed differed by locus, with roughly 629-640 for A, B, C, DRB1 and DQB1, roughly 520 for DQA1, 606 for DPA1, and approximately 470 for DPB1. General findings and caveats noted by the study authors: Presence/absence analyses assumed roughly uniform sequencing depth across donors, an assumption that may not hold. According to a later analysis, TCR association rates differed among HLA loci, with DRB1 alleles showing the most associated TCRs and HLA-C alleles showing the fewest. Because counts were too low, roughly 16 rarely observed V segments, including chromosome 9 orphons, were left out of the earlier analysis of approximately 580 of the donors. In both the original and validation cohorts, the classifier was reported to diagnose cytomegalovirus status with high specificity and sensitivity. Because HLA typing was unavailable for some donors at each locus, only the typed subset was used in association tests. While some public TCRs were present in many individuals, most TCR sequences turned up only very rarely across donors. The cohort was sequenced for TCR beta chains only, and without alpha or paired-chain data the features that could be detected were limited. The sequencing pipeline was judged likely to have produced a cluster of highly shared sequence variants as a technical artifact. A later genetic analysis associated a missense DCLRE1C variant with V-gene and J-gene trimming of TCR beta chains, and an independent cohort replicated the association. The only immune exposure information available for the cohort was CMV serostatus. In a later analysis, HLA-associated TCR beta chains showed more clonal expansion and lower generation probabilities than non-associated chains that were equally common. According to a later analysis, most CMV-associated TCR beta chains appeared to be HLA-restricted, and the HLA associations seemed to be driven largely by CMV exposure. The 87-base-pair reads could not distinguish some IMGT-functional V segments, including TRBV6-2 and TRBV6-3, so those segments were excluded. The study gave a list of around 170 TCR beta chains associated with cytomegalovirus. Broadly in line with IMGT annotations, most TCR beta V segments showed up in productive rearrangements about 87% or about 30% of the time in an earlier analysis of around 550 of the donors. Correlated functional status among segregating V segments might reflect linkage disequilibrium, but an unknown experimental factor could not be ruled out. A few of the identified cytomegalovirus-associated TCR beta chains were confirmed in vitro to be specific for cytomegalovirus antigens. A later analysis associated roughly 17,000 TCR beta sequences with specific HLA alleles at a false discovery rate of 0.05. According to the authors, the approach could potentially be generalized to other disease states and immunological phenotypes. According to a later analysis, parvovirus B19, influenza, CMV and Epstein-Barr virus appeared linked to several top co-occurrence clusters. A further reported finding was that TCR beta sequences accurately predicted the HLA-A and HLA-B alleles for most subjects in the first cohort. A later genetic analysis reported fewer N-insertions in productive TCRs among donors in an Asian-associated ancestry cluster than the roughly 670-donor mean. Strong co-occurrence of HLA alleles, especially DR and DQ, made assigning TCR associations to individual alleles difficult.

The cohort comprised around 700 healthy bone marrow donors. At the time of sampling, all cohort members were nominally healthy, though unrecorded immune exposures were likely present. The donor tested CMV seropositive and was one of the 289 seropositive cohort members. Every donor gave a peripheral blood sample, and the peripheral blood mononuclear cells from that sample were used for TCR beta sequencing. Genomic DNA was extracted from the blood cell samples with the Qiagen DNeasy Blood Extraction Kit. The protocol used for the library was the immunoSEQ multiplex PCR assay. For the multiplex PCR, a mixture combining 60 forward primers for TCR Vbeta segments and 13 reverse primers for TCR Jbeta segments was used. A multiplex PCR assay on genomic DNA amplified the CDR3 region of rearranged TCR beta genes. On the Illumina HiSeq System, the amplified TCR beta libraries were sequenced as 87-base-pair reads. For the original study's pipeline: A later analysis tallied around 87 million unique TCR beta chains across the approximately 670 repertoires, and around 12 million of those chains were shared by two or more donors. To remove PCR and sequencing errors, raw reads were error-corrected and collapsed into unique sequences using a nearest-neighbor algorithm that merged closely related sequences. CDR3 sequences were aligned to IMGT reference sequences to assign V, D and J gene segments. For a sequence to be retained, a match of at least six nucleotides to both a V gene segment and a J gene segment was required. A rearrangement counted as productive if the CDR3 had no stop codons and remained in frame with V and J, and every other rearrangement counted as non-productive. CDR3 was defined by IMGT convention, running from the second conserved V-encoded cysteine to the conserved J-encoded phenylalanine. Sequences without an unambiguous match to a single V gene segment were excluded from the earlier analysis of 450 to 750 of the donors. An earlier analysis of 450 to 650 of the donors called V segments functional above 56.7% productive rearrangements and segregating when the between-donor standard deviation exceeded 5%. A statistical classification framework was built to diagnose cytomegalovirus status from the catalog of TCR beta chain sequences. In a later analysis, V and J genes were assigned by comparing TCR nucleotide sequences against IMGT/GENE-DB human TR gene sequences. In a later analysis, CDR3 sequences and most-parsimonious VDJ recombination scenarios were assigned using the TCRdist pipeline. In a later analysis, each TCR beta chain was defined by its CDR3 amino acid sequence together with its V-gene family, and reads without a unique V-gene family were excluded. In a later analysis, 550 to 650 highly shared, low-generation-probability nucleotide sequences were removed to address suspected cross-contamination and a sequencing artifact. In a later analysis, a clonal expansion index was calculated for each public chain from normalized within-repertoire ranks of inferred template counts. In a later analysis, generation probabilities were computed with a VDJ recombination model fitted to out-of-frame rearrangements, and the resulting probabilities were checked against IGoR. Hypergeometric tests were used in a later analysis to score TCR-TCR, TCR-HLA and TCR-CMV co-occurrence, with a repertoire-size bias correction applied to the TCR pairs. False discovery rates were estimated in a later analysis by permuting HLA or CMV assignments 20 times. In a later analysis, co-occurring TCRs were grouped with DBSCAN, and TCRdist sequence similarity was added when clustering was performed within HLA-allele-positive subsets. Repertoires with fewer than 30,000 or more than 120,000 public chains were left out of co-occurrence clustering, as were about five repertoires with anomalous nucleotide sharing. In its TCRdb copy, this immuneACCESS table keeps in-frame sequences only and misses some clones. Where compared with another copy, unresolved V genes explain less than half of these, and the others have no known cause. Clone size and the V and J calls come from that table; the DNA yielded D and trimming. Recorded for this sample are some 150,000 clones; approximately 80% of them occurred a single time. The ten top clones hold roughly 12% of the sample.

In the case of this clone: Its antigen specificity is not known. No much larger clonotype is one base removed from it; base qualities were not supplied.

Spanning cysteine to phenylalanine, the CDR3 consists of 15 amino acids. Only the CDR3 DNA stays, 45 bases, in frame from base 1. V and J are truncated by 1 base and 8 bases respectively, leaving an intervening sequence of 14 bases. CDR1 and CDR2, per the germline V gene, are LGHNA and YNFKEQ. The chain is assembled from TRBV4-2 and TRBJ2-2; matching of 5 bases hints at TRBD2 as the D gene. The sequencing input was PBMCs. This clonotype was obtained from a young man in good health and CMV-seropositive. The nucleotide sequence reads TGTGCCAGCAGCCAAGGAATGGACTTCGGGGGGGAGCTGTTTTTT. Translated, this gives CASSQGMDFGGELFF.